The next 30 T cell receptor beta chains were all read from a single sample in a study of blood T cell repertoires in COVID-19. TCRdb's copy holds only in-frame clones and misses some; the assay was immunoSEQ multiplex PCR. The sample has 110,000 to 150,000 clones, around three quarters seen once. Material for sequencing was peripheral blood. These receptors came from a man aged 80 or over with acute or convalescent COVID-19.

The rearrangement joins TRBV11-2 to TRBJ2-2; D perhaps matches TRBD2 (6 bases). The germline CDR1 and CDR2 sequences are SGHAT and FQNNGV. V was trimmed by 1 base and J by 7 bases, leaving 13 bases between them. The CDR3 sequence is 15 residues long. This CDR3 reads CASSLGAPGLGELFF. The CDR3 nucleotides are TGTGCCAGCAGCTTAGGGGCCCCGGGACTCGGGGAGCTGTTTTTT. Filled out from reference TRBV11-2 and TRBJ2-2, the complete variable domain reads EAGVAQSPRYKIIEKRQSVAFWCNPISGHATLYWYQQILGQGPKLLIQFQNNGVVDDSQLPKDRFSAERLKGVDSTLKIQPAKLEDSAVYLCASSLGAPGLGELFFGEGSRLTVL.

The V call is TRBV18, the J call TRBJ2-1, with 10 bases identical to TRBD2. Germline V gene data show CDR1 as KGHSH and CDR2 as LQKENI. CDR3 size: 16 residues. The J segment lost 3 bases and the V segment lost 3 bases, leaving 5 bases of the junction unmatched. DNA for the CDR3: TGTGCCAGCTCACCGCCAGAGCGGGGGGGCTACAATGAGCAGTTCTTC. Protein: CASSPPERGGYNEQFF.

The chain uses TRBV19 and TRBJ1-5; TRBD1 might be the D (6 bases). Germline V gives CDR1 LNHDA, CDR2 SQIVND (reference sequence). This CDR3 is 15 amino acids long. The V end lost 7 bases, the J end lost 1 base, and 14 bases lay between the germline ends. The CDR3 here is CASKGGQWSNQPQHF. DNA of the CDR3: TGTGCCAGTAAGGGGGGGCAGTGGAGCAATCAGCCCCAGCATTTT.

The chain combines TRBV7-2 with TRBJ2-3; TRBD1 might be the D (6 bases). The CDR3 extends over 18 amino acids. From germline, CDR1 is SGHTA and CDR2 FQGNSA. V was clipped by 2 bases and J by 4 bases, with 22 bases between them. Written as DNA, the CDR3 is TGTGCCAGCAGCTTAAAGGGGGTGGTGACCAAAGCGGCAGATACGCAGTATTTT. This gives the protein CASSLKGVVTKAADTQYF.

This clone was found many times. This chain links TRBV30 with TRBJ1-5; 7 bases line up with TRBD1. The germline V gene has CDR1 GTSNPN and CDR2 SVGIG (reference sequence). This CDR3 is 15 amino acids long. After removal of 2 bases from V and 5 bases from J, the junction contained 9 bases not matched to a gene. The CDR3 reads CAWSLKGAWDQPQHF. For the CDR3, the DNA is TGTGCCTGGAGTCTGAAGGGGGCATGGGATCAGCCCCAGCATTTT.

The chain uses TRBV6-5 and TRBJ2-7; 7 bases map to TRBD1. Germline CDR1 MNHEY, CDR2 SVGAGI. This CDR3 is 14 amino acids long. With 0 bases clipped from V and 4 bases from J, the junction kept 3 bases outside the gene matches. In nucleotides, the CDR3 is TGTGCCAGCAGTTACTCCAACAGGGGTTACGAGCAGTACTTC. As protein: CASSYSNRGYEQYF.

This chain joins TRBV7-6 and TRBJ2-3, with D unresolved. Trimming cost V 5 bases and J 5 bases, with 11 bases left between them. This CDR3 is 13 amino acids long. Germline V gene data show CDR1 as SGHVS and CDR2 as FNYEAQ. CDR3: CASSRNSGDTQYF. In nucleotides, the CDR3 is TGTGCCAGCAGCCGAAACTCAGGAGATACGCAGTATTTT.

The chain has TRBV7-2 and TRBJ1-2; D perhaps matches TRBD1 (6 bases). The CDR3 loop spans 16 amino acids. V was cut by 6 bases and J by 4 bases, with 21 bases left in between. Looked up from germline, CDR1 is SGHTA and CDR2 is FQGNSA. CDR3 sequence (DNA): TGTGCCAGCAGGAACCCCGGTTCAGGGGAAGCCTATGGCTACACCTTC. Protein product: CASRNPGSGEAYGYTF.

This clone was counted many times. V and J are TRBV6-6 and TRBJ1-1; 7 bases are shared with TRBD1. The germline CDR1 and CDR2 sequences are MNHNY and SVGAGI (reference sequence). The CDR3 length is 14 residues. V shed 6 bases, J shed 3 bases, and the junction held 7 bases outside the gene matches. CDR3 in DNA: TGTGCCAGCAGCCTAGGGGGCTCGGACACTGAAGCTTTCTTT. It yields the protein CASSLGGSDTEAFF.

The chain couples TRBV27 to TRBJ1-2; 9 nucleotides align to TRBD1. The germline CDR1 and CDR2 sequences are MNHEY and SMNVEV (reference sequence). The V segment lost 5 bases and the J segment 7 bases; nucleotides outside the gene matches: 11. The CDR3 runs 15 residues. CDR3 bases: TGTGCCAGCAGTCCCTCTTGGGGACAGGGTATTGGCTACACCTTC. This gives the protein CASSPSWGQGIGYTF.

V usage is TRBV7-2 and J usage is TRBJ2-1, with D maybe TRBD1 (6 bases). There are 13 residues in the CDR3. Germline CDR1 is SGHTA and CDR2 is FQGNSA. Trimming left V 3 bases short and J 8 bases short, with 11 bases between. The CDR3 reads CASSFAAGDEQFF. DNA of the CDR3: TGTGCCAGCAGCTTCGCGGCAGGGGATGAGCAGTTCTTC.

This rearrangement joins TRBV24-1 to TRBJ2-5; D is unresolved. This CDR3 is 14 amino acids long. Germline values: CDR1 KGHDR, CDR2 SFDVKD. V was trimmed by 4 bases and J by 2 bases, leaving 10 bases between them. The CDR3 is CATSEPDIQETQYF. Written as DNA, the CDR3 is TGTGCCACCAGTGAACCTGACATTCAAGAGACCCAGTACTTC.

V usage is TRBV7-2 and J usage is TRBJ2-5; maybe TRBD2 (5 bases). Trimming left V 5 bases short and J 2 bases short, with 12 bases between. There are 14 residues in the CDR3. Germline CDR1 is SGHTA and CDR2 is FQGNSA. The CDR3 coding sequence is TGTGCCAGCAGCACCCACTCGGGGCAAGAGACCCAGTACTTC. Its protein is CASSTHSGQETQYF.

The chain carries TRBV2 and TRBJ2-5; weak D call: TRBD2 (6 bases). Trimming removed 5 bases from V and 4 bases from J, with 14 bases in between. This CDR3 has 14 amino acids. Per germline, CDR1 SNHLY and CDR2 FYNNEI. CDR3 sequence: CASSPETRRETQYF. CDR3 DNA sequence: TGTGCCAGCAGTCCAGAGACTAGGAGAGAGACCCAGTACTTC.

The rearrangement joins TRBV3-1 (or the pseudogene TRBV3-2) to TRBJ2-2, with D perhaps matching TRBD1 (5 bases). Trimming shortened V by 0 bases and J by 6 bases, and 17 bases separated the two germline ends. Germline V gives CDR1 LGHDT, CDR2 YNNKEL (reference sequence). The CDR3 has 17 residues. CDR3 sequence reads: CASSQDRVPTGAGELFF. CDR3 coding DNA: TGTGCCAGCAGCCAAGACAGGGTCCCCACTGGAGCCGGGGAGCTGTTTTTT.

This clone was observed a handful of times. The V gene is TRBV4-1, the J gene TRBJ2-7; tentative D call: TRBD1 (5 bases). Germline V gene data show CDR1 as MGHRA and CDR2 as YSYEKL. The CDR3 loop spans 15 amino acids. The ends were cut back, 2 bases at V and 0 bases at J, with 11 bases in the middle. DNA of the CDR3: TGCGCCAGCAGCCAACAGGACAAGAGCTCCTACGAGCAGTACTTC. Its protein is CASSQQDKSSYEQYF.

V gene TRBV5-4 combines with J gene TRBJ2-2; TRBD1 matches 7 bases. Trimming took 2 bases from V and 2 from J; bases not matched to a gene: 6. Germline CDR1 and CDR2: SGHNT and YYREEE (reference sequence). The CDR3 covers 16 residues. DNA for the CDR3: TGTGCCAGCAGCTTACCGGGACAGCCCAACACCGGGGAGCTGTTTTTT. Amino acid sequence: CASSLPGQPNTGELFF.

Only one count was recorded for this clone. The rearrangement uses TRBV29-1 and TRBJ1-6; unclear D gene. CDR3 length: 14 amino acids. The V end was cut by 7 bases, the J end by 1 base, with 11 bases between. CDR1 is SQVTM and CDR2 is ANQGSEA in the germline V gene. CDR3 in amino acids: CSAGDGSYNSPLHF. The CDR3 DNA reads as TGCAGCGCCGGGGATGGTTCCTATAATTCACCCCTCCACTTT.

This clone came up many times. The chain recombines TRBV19 with TRBJ1-4; D remains ambiguous. The CDR3 runs 14 residues. V was cut by 7 bases and J by 3 bases, with 12 bases left in between. Germline CDR1 and CDR2: LNHDA and SQIVND (reference sequence). CDR3 sequence: CASTPSRANEKLFF. CDR3 sequence (DNA): TGTGCCAGTACCCCAAGCCGGGCTAATGAAAAACTGTTTTTT. Full variable domain (outside the CDR3, taken from reference TRBV19 and TRBJ1-4): DGGITQSPKYLFRKEGQNVTLSCEQNLNHDAMYWYRQDPGQGLRLIYYSQIVNDFQKGDIAEGYSVSREKKESFPLTVTSAQKNPTAFYLCASTPSRANEKLFFGSGTQLSVL.

The chain has TRBV28 and TRBJ1-4; D perhaps matches TRBD1 (5 bases). The CDR3 has 15 amino acids. The germline CDR1 and CDR2 sequences are MDHEN and SYDVKM. Trimming removed 6 bases from V and 4 bases from J, with 15 bases in between. The CDR3 reads CASSPTGGVNEKLFF. The CDR3 nucleotides are TGTGCCAGCAGCCCCACCGGGGGGGTTAATGAAAAACTGTTTTTT.

The V and J genes are TRBV5-4 and TRBJ2-7, with D unresolved. V lost 4 bases to trimming and J lost 0 bases, with 8 bases between them. Germline V gene lookup returns CDR1 SGHNT and CDR2 YYREEE (reference sequence). This CDR3 is built from 13 residues. CDR3 sequence reads: CASSAKSSYEQYF. Here the CDR3 DNA reads TGTGCCAGCAGCGCAAAGAGCTCCTACGAGCAGTACTTC.

The chain joins TRBV30 to TRBJ2-7; D is perhaps TRBD2 (7 bases). CDR3 length: 14 amino acids. Deletions cut 2 bases from V and 0 bases from J, with 11 bases between. Germline assignment: CDR1 GTSNPN and CDR2 SVGIG (reference sequence). CDR3 nucleotides: TGTGCCTGGAGTCTCGGGGGGCCCTCCTACGAGCAGTACTTC. It encodes CAWSLGGPSYEQYF.

This clone was recorded once. The CDR3 here is CASSLMVQVHQPQHF. As DNA, the CDR3 is TGTGCCAGCAGCTTAATGGTTCAGGTCCATCAGCCCCAGCATTTT. The chain links TRBV5-6 to TRBJ1-5; unclear D gene. The CDR3 runs to 15 residues. Per the germline V gene, CDR1 is SGHDT and CDR2 is YYEEEE. The ends were cut back, 2 bases at V and 5 bases at J, with 14 bases in the middle. The full variable domain, rest sourced from reference TRBV5-6 and TRBJ1-5, is DAGVTQSPTHLIKTRGQQVTLRCSPKSGHDTVSWYQQALGQGPQFIFQYYEEEERQRGNFPDRFSGHQFPNYSSELNVNALLLGDSALYLCASSLMVQVHQPQHFGDGTRLSIL.

This rearrangement joins TRBV19 to TRBJ2-6, with 11 bases matching TRBD1. CDR3 length: 20 residues. Germline V CDR1 and CDR2: LNHDA, SQIVND (reference sequence). J lost 0 bases, V lost 6 bases, and 13 bases had no gene match. CDR3 sequence (DNA): TGTGCCAGTAGCCCTCGGACAGGGGGCTCGGGGGGCTCTGGGGCCAACGTCCTGACTTTC. Amino acid sequence: CASSPRTGGSGGSGANVLTF.

The chain combines TRBV6-5 with TRBJ2-2; possibly TRBD1 for D (6 bases). Germline V gene lookup returns CDR1 MNHEY and CDR2 SVGAGI. The CDR3 is 15 amino acids. The V gene lost 6 bases and the J gene lost 4 bases, with 15 bases spanning the gap. CDR3 in amino acids: CASRSGASSTGELFF. The DNA of the CDR3 is TGTGCCAGCAGGTCAGGGGCGAGTTCCACCGGGGAGCTGTTTTTT.

The chain uses TRBV5-5 and TRBJ2-5; D not certain. The CDR3 runs to 13 residues. Trimming removed 4 bases at V and 5 bases at J, with 12 bases between. Germline CDR1 reads SGHKS; CDR2 reads YYEKEE (reference sequence). This CDR3 is CASSPTQWETQYF. The CDR3 DNA sequence: TGTGCCAGCAGCCCCACCCAGTGGGAGACCCAGTACTTC.

The V call is TRBV6-2 or TRBV6-3, the J call TRBJ2-1, with no clear D. CDR3 size: 12 residues. V was cut by 1 base and J by 8 bases, with 6 bases left in between. Germline V gene sequence: CDR1 MNHEY, CDR2 SVGEGT. This CDR3 is CASSYWRYEQFF. The CDR3 coding sequence is TGTGCCAGCAGTTACTGGCGGTATGAGCAGTTCTTC.

The chain couples TRBV3-1 (or the pseudogene TRBV3-2) to TRBJ2-7, with D tentatively TRBD2 (6 bases). V was clipped by 6 bases and J by 1 base, with 19 bases between them. The CDR3 consists of 16 residues. Germline V CDR1 and CDR2: LGHDT, YNNKEL (reference sequence). CDR3 nucleotide sequence: TGTGCCAGCAGACCCTCAGATCGGGGGAAGTCCTACGAGCAGTACTTC. It specifies CASRPSDRGKSYEQYF.

The chain links TRBV18 to TRBJ2-5; no firm D call. Trimming shortened V by 3 bases and J by 1 base, and 9 bases separated the two germline ends. The CDR3 is 14 amino acids. Germline V gene sequence: CDR1 KGHSH, CDR2 LQKENI. The CDR3 is CASSPSPGQETQYF. The CDR3 DNA follows: TGTGCCAGCTCACCGTCTCCAGGCCAAGAGACCCAGTACTTC.

V and J are TRBV27 and TRBJ2-2; D might be TRBD1 (5 bases). The CDR3 covers 12 residues. V was clipped by 8 bases and J by 6 bases, with 10 bases between them. Germline V lookup: CDR1 MNHEY, CDR2 SMNVEV (reference sequence). The DNA of the CDR3 is TGTGCCAGCCCAGGGTGGGCCGGGGAGCTGTTTTTT. Translated: CASPGWAGELFF.